This T cell receptor (beta chain) was identified during a study of T cell clones after liver transplantation. As for the study in general: Without induction therapy, subjects received standard immunosuppression until 12-24 months post-transplant.

Sequencing used immunoSEQ multiplex PCR; TCRdb keeps in-frame clones, though not all of them. The sample includes about 71,000 clones, 80% of them seen just once. The CDR3 length is 15 residues. Germline CDR1 reads MNHEY; CDR2 reads SMNVEV (reference sequence). V dropped 2 bases and J dropped 7; count of bases not matched to a gene: 10. This clonotype originated in a human patient who received a liver transplant. The graft donor may be the source of some T cells. The specimen was CD4+ T cells from blood, collected 12 months after liver transplant. The gene calls are TRBV27 and TRBJ1-1, with 7 nucleotides matching TRBD1. CDR3 protein: CASSLRAGGSGEAFF. Written as DNA, the CDR3 is TGTGCCAGCAGTTTACGGGCAGGGGGTAGTGGTGAAGCTTTCTTT.